Detailed here is one T cell receptor (beta chain). Its specific antigen is unknown. Nothing much larger sits one base from this clone, and base qualities are not available. The sample belongs to a study of blood T cells in healthy people across ages (dated by TCRdb to the mid-2010s). Turning to the overall study: In model experiments, roughly one uniquely barcoded TCR beta cDNA molecule per two T cells was captured by template switching. To avoid experimental bias, donors of different ages were distributed randomly across sequencing lanes. Age-related changes in TCR beta repertoire diversity were measured in the study by deep sequencing normalized with unique cDNA molecular identifiers. For two donors (one aged 18 to 30 and one aged 80 or older), the study analyzed two additional independent replicas of 1 million unique cDNA reads from the same blood draw. Donors were grouped into four age groups: young (average 16 years), middle-aged (39), aged (around 56) and long-lived (approximately 78). The paper's findings and limits, for the study overall: Total diversity estimates from one million sequenced T cells were considered lower bounds and underestimates. The long-lived group showed more naive CD4+ T cells, fewer expanded clones and increased TCR diversity than the aged group, suggesting age selection. Because the CMV infection status of the donors was unknown, age-related changes in expanded clonotypes may potentially have been confounded. A strong correlation was found between observed TCR beta diversity and the percentage of naive T cells measured by flow cytometry. Because profiling used bulk unsorted PBMCs, naive and antigen-experienced compartments could not be compared conclusively. As age increased, observed TCR beta diversity per million T cells dropped in a roughly linear way, and a significant reduction was already evident by age 40.

Systemically healthy Caucasian individuals from Russia, roughly 40 in total and aged about 6 to 95 years, were included as donors. Each donor gave roughly 9 milliliters of peripheral blood, drawn into EDTA-treated Vacutainer tubes. Ficoll-Paque density-gradient centrifugation was used to isolate PBMCs, with at least 6.5 million obtained per sample. Total RNA, at least 6 micrograms per sample, was extracted from PBMCs with Trizol reagent. For every donor, an aliquot of PBMCs went through flow cytometry to measure the percentages of naive CD45RAhigh/CD27high T cells. The germline V and J ends show losses of 3 bases and 4 bases respectively, and no gene match explains 6 bases of the junction. From the cysteine up to the phenylalanine, the CDR3 has a length of 16 residues. Solely the CDR3 DNA is kept, with 48 bases framed from the first base. For CDR1 and CDR2, the germline V gene (reference sequence) lists DFQATT and SNEGSKA.

The library came from 5' RACE. Sequencing used an Illumina HiSeq 2500. A second PCR of about 7 to 12 cycles was run with a J-beta primer mix and a sample-barcoded 5' primer. Each TCR beta cDNA molecule received a unique molecular identifier from a template-switch 5' adaptor carrying 12 random nucleotides. Each sample yielded at least 3 million CDR3-containing paired-end reads. First-strand cDNA synthesis was performed from all RNA using the Mint cDNA synthesis kit, with priming by a TRBC-specific oligonucleotide. After uracil-DNA glycosylase treatment, a first 18-cycle PCR used universal primers M1SS and BC2_uni_R on all cDNA. The published analysis was carried out like this. For normalization, 1 million high-quality reads, each with a distinct molecular identifier, were randomly selected from each sample. Reads sharing molecular identifiers were discarded rather than binned into consensus sequences. MiTCR, with a Q25 quality threshold and the strictest error-elimination algorithm, was used for CDR3 identification, clonotype clustering and error correction. A nonparametric unseen species model using Euler transformation provided a lower-bound estimate of total TCR beta diversity. Using fastp trimming at Q25 and MiXCR clonotype assembly, TCRdb reanalyzed the public sequencing data and kept in-frame beta chains. Each CDR3 protein appears once, grouped with its most common genes and DNA. What appears here as the V and J calls and clone size reflects TCRdb's work, not the paper's. The sample table contains roughly 900,000 distinct CDR3 sequences; only one count was recorded for about 30% of them. Together, the top ten hold around 15% of the sample.

This TCR was sampled from an elderly woman in good health. Sequencing was performed on blood. The rearranged segments are TRBV20-1 and TRBJ2-3; TRBD2 agrees with 14 junctional bases. The DNA sequence reads TGCAGTGCTAGGGTCTTGGGACTAGCGGGAGCAGATACGCAGTATTTT. This is translated as CSARVLGLAGADTQYF.